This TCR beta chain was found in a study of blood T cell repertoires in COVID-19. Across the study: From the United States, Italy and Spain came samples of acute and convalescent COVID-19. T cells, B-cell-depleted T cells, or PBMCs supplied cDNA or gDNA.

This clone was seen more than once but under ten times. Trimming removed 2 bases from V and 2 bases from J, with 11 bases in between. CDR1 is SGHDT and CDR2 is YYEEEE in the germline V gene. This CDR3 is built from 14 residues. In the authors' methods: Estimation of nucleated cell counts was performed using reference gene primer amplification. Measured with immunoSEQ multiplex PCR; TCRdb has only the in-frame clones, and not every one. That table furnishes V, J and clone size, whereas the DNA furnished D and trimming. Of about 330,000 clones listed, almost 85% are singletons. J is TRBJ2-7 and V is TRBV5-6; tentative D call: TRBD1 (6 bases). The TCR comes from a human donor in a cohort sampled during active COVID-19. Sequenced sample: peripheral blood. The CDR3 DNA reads TGTGCCAGCAGCTTATTTGGGGGCCCCTACGAGCAGTACTTC. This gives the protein CASSLFGGPYEQYF.